This TCR beta chain was sequenced during a study of Graves' ophthalmopathy and Graves' hyperthyroidism. Looking at the study overall: The blood sample was drawn at first diagnosis and before any treatment.

Study findings and constraints: Among thyroid clonotypes expanded above 0.001 frequency, most also appeared in blood.

This CDR3 region has 15 residues. Germline V gene sequence: CDR1 LGHNA, CDR2 YNFKEQ. With V trimmed by 1 base and J by 2 bases, 4 bases remained unmatched. Transcripts of RNA were the source for amplifying TCR beta CDR3 regions. RT-PCR in the first round used HTBI primers; a second-round multiplex PCR followed. TCRdb reanalysed the multiplex PCR reads using MiXCR and keeps one entry per CDR3 protein. The data show about 660,000 distinct CDR3 sequences, more than 40% seen once. Of note for this clonotype: Antigen unknown.

Ophthalmopathy donors showed moderate-to-severe activity, CAS ≥3, NOSPECS ≥4 and a duration under 3 months. Material for sequencing was peripheral blood. The source is an adult man with Graves' ophthalmopathy. V usage is TRBV4-2 and J usage is TRBJ1-2; 7 bases fit TRBD1. In nucleotides, the CDR3 is TGTGCCAGCAGCCAAGCGCAACAGGGGAACTATGGCTACACCTTC. Translating it yields CASSQAQQGNYGYTF.